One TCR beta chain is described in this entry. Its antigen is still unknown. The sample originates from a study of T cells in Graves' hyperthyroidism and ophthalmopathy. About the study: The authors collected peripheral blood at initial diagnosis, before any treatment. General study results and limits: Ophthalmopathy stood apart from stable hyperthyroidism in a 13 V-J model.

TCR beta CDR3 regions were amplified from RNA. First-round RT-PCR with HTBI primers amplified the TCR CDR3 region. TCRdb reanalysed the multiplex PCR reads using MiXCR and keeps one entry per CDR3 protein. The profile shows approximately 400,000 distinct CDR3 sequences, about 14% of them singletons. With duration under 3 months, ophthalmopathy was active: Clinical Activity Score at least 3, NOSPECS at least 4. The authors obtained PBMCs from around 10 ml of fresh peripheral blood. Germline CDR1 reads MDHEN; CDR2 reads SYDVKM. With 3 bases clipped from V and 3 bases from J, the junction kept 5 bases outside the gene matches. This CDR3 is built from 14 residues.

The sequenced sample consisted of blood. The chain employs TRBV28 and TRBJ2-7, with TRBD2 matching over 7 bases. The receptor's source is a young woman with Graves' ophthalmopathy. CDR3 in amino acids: CASSFGGGVYEQYF. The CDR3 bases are TGTGCCAGCAGTTTTGGCGGGGGTGTCTACGAGCAGTACTTC.